Shown below are 30 T cell receptor beta chains from a single sample sequenced in a study of blood T cell repertoires in COVID-19. The repertoire was sequenced with immunoSEQ multiplex PCR; TCRdb's copy has only in-frame clones and lacks some. Seen here are around 80,000 clones, approximately 80% observed once, and the top ten hold roughly 12%. Sequenced: peripheral blood. The receptors were sampled from an elderly man with acute or convalescent COVID-19.

The chain joins TRBV2 to TRBJ2-5; D ambiguous. Between the trimmed V and J ends, which lost 3 bases and 2 bases, there was a span of 7 bases. The germline CDR1 and CDR2 sequences are SNHLY and FYNNEI. This CDR3 is 13 amino acids long. CDR3 region: CASSDQSQETQYF. CDR3 in DNA: TGTGCCAGCAGTGACCAGTCTCAAGAGACCCAGTACTTC.

The chain carries TRBV19 and TRBJ1-5, with D unclear. There are 17 residues in the CDR3. Germline CDR1 is LNHDA and CDR2 is SQIVND (reference sequence). V lost 3 bases to trimming and J lost 6 bases, with 21 bases between them. The CDR3 region is CASSMGREGRQRQPQHF. The CDR3 DNA reads as TGTGCCAGTAGTATGGGTAGGGAGGGTCGCCAACGTCAGCCCCAGCATTTT.

The chain combines TRBV7-9 with TRBJ2-7, with D possibly matching TRBD1 (5 bases). The CDR3 loop spans 15 amino acids. The germline CDR1 and CDR2 sequences are SEHNR and FQNEAQ (reference sequence). V was pared by 5 bases and J by 5 bases, with 19 bases between. CDR3 sequence: CASSAQKTQGHEQYF. Written as DNA, the CDR3 is TGTGCCAGCAGCGCCCAGAAGACCCAGGGTCACGAGCAGTACTTC.

The rearrangement joins TRBV24-1 to TRBJ2-5, with D possibly being TRBD1 (6 bases). This CDR3 is built from 16 residues. Trimming stripped 3 bases from V and 4 bases from J, with 17 bases between. Looked up from germline, CDR1 is KGHDR and CDR2 is SFDVKD. The CDR3 sequence: CATSDPPQGGTETQYF. The CDR3 nucleotides are TGTGCCACCAGTGATCCCCCTCAAGGGGGTACAGAGACCCAGTACTTC.

The V and J genes are TRBV6-1 and TRBJ1-4; 7 bases are a match to TRBD1. The length of the CDR3 is 15 residues. V lost 2 bases to trimming and J lost 3 bases; unmatched junction nucleotides: 3. The germline gives CDR1 MNHNS, CDR2 SASEGT. Here the CDR3 reads CASSEMGQPNEKLFF. CDR3 coding DNA: TGTGCCAGCAGTGAAATGGGACAGCCTAATGAAAAACTGTTTTTT.

The chain joins TRBV19 to TRBJ1-3; D may be TRBD1 (5 bases). Deletions cut 3 bases from V and 0 bases from J, with 9 bases between. Germline V CDR1 and CDR2: LNHDA, SQIVND (reference sequence). This CDR3 region has 15 residues. The CDR3 loop is CASSIDSSSGNTIYF. CDR3 bases: TGTGCCAGTAGTATTGACAGCTCCTCTGGAAACACCATATATTTT.

This rearrangement joins TRBV2 to TRBJ2-3, with D perhaps TRBD2 (6 bases). Trimming stripped 1 base from V and 1 base from J, with 12 bases between. Germline V CDR1 and CDR2: SNHLY, FYNNEI. CDR3 length: 16 residues. The DNA for the CDR3 is TGTGCCAGCAGTGAAGGGAACGGGGGAGGCACAGATACGCAGTATTTT. It codes for CASSEGNGGGTDTQYF.

The chain couples TRBV14 to TRBJ1-3; 7 positions agree with TRBD1. The CDR3 runs 18 residues. Germline loops: CDR1 SGHDN, CDR2 FVKESK. V trimming: 1 base; J trimming: 0 bases; junction bases outside the gene matches: 9. For the CDR3, the DNA is TGTGCCAGCAGCCAAGCCCAGGGGGTTGCGCACTCTGGAAACACCATATATTTT. This translates into CASSQAQGVAHSGNTIYF.

By its share, this clone is medium-sized (0.01 to 0.1%). V gene TRBV10-3 combines with J gene TRBJ2-3; 10 bases are a match to TRBD1. The junction had 5 bases not matched to a gene; V was cut back by 8 bases and J by 3 bases. Germline V gene data show CDR1 as ENHRY and CDR2 as SYGVKD. The CDR3 covers 14 residues. The CDR3 sequence: CAISTGGGTDTQYF. DNA for the CDR3: TGTGCCATCTCGACAGGGGGCGGAACAGATACGCAGTATTTT.

V gene TRBV5-1 combines with J gene TRBJ2-7, with 9 bases matching TRBD2. The CDR3 loop spans 14 amino acids. The J segment lost 0 bases and the V segment lost 3 bases, leaving 1 base of the junction unmatched. Germline assignment: CDR1 SGHRS and CDR2 YFSETQ. The CDR3 sequence is CASSSSGASYEQYF. The DNA for the CDR3 is TGCGCCAGCAGCTCTAGCGGGGCCTCCTACGAGCAGTACTTC.

The J gene is TRBJ1-5, the V gene TRBV11-2; 9 nucleotides agree with TRBD1. The CDR3 has 15 residues. CDR1 and CDR2 from the germline V gene are SGHAT and FQNNGV. V gave up 4 bases and J gave up 7 bases; unmatched junction bases: 8. CDR3 sequence reads: CASSSTGGGGQPQHF. CDR3 coding DNA: TGTGCCAGCAGCTCCACAGGGGGCGGAGGACAGCCCCAGCATTTT.

This clone was counted only a few times. V is TRBV4-1 and J is TRBJ2-7; the D is unclear. CDR3 length equals 15 residues. Germline CDR1 MGHRA, CDR2 YSYEKL. Trimming took 3 bases from V and 0 from J, leaving 12 bases between them. This CDR3 is CASSQAAAGSYEQYF. CDR3 in DNA: TGCGCCAGCAGCCAGGCCGCGGCCGGCTCCTACGAGCAGTACTTC.

The rearrangement joins TRBV15 to TRBJ1-3; D is ambiguous. V was trimmed by 0 bases and J by 4 bases, leaving 10 bases between them. Per the germline V gene, CDR1 is LNHNV and CDR2 is YYDKDF (reference sequence). The CDR3 extends over 15 amino acids. DNA of the CDR3: TGTGCCACCAGCAGAGAACAAGCGGTGGGAAACACCATATATTTT. This gives the protein CATSREQAVGNTIYF.

The chain couples TRBV5-1 to TRBJ1-1; 11 nucleotides match TRBD1. CDR1 and CDR2 (germline): SGHRS, YFSETQ. Trimming removed 4 bases from V and 1 base from J; junction bases left unmatched: 3. The CDR3 spans 15 residues. The CDR3 DNA sequence: TGCGCCAGCAGCCAAGGACAGGGGGCGAACACTGAAGCTTTCTTT. Protein: CASSQGQGANTEAFF.

The CDR3 sequence: CASSPGTGFGTGELFF. The CDR3 DNA reads as TGTGCCAGCTCACCAGGGACAGGGTTCGGAACCGGGGAGCTGTTTTTT. This rearrangement joins TRBV18 to TRBJ2-2, with 9 bases aligning to TRBD1. CDR1 is KGHSH, CDR2 LQKENI, per germline. CDR3 length equals 16 residues. With V trimmed by 2 bases and J by 5 bases, 6 bases remained unmatched.

The chain uses TRBV3-1 (or the pseudogene TRBV3-2) and TRBJ2-5; D unresolved. Germline-derived CDR1 and CDR2 are LGHDT and YNNKEL (reference sequence). The V end lost 0 bases, the J end lost 6 bases, and 11 bases lay between the germline ends. The CDR3 runs 14 residues. DNA of the CDR3: TGTGCCAGCAGCCAAGATTCTAGTAGAAAGACCCAGTACTTC. Translating gives CASSQDSSRKTQYF.

The rearrangement uses TRBV25-1 and TRBJ2-5; TRBD1 aligns across 9 bases. CDR1 is MGHDK and CDR2 is SYGVNS in the germline V gene. The CDR3 is 15 amino acids. Trimming took 2 bases from V and 5 from J; bases not matched to a gene: 6. The CDR3 here is CASSEPGQGFETQYF. CDR3 nucleotide sequence: TGTGCCAGCAGTGAACCGGGACAGGGTTTTGAGACCCAGTACTTC.

This clone has a single count. This rearrangement joins TRBV7-9 to TRBJ1-2; 8 bases map to TRBD1. Germline-derived CDR1 and CDR2 are SEHNR and FQNEAQ (reference sequence). This CDR3 region has 17 residues. V dropped 2 bases and J dropped 2; count of bases not matched to a gene: 10. The CDR3 loop reads CASSLTPTGARNYGYTF. For the CDR3, the DNA is TGTGCCAGCAGCTTAACACCGACAGGGGCGCGGAACTATGGCTACACCTTC.

The chain joins TRBV29-1 to TRBJ1-4; weak D call: TRBD1 (6 bases). Germline lookup yields CDR1 SQVTM and CDR2 ANQGSEA. V was pared by 5 bases and J by 6 bases, with 13 bases between. There are 13 residues in the CDR3. CDR3: CSVRGTPDEKLFF. The CDR3 DNA sequence: TGCAGCGTTAGGGGGACGCCAGATGAAAAACTGTTTTTT.

The chain links TRBV7-6 to TRBJ2-7, with TRBD1 as a possible D gene (6 bases). CDR3 length equals 17 residues. With 5 bases removed from V and 0 bases from J, the gap between germline ends came to 20 bases. CDR1 is SGHVS and CDR2 is FNYEAQ in the germline V gene. Written as DNA, the CDR3 is TGTGCCAGCAGCCGTCCTAAGACAGGTTCCATCTCCTACGAGCAGTACTTC. Amino acid sequence: CASSRPKTGSISYEQYF.

A few counts support this clone. The genes are TRBV5-1 and TRBJ2-2, with TRBD2 as a possible D gene (5 bases). CDR1 is SGHRS and CDR2 is YFSETQ in the germline V gene. Trimming left V 5 bases short and J 6 bases short, with 11 bases between. The CDR3 length is 13 residues. CDR3 protein: CASRNGESGELFF. Here the CDR3 DNA reads TGCGCCAGCAGAAATGGGGAGTCCGGGGAGCTGTTTTTT.

The rearrangement links TRBV14 to TRBJ1-1; the D is unclear. V lost 1 base and J lost 4, with 13 bases in between. Germline V gene data show CDR1 as SGHDN and CDR2 as FVKESK. This CDR3 is 15 amino acids long. The CDR3 region is CASSQGITVSTEAFF. CDR3 bases: TGTGCCAGCAGCCAAGGGATCACAGTAAGCACTGAAGCTTTCTTT.

The J gene is TRBJ2-7, the V gene TRBV13; D is possibly TRBD2 (5 bases). The length of the CDR3 is 14 residues. The V gene lost 2 bases and the J gene lost 1 base, with 9 bases spanning the gap. Per the germline V gene, CDR1 is PRHDT and CDR2 is FYEKMQ (reference sequence). DNA for the CDR3: TGTGCCAGCAGCTTATTCCGGGAATCCTACGAGCAGTACTTC. It is translated as CASSLFRESYEQYF.

A few counts support this clone. The chain couples TRBV2 to TRBJ1-6, with 7 positions matching TRBD1. V was pared by 8 bases and J by 8 bases, with 9 bases of the junction left unmatched. This CDR3 is 14 amino acids long. Germline values: CDR1 SNHLY, CDR2 FYNNEI. CDR3 bases: TGTGCCAGCGACGGGACAGCGGGTTATTCACCCCTCCACTTT. Protein sequence: CASDGTAGYSPLHF.

The J gene is TRBJ1-2, the V gene TRBV3-1 (or the pseudogene TRBV3-2), with 9 bases aligning to TRBD1. Germline V gene lookup returns CDR1 LGHDT and CDR2 YNNKEL (reference sequence). This CDR3 region has 13 residues. V was pared by 8 bases and J by 7 bases, with 8 bases of the junction left unmatched. The chain's CDR3 is CASEDGQGLGYTF. CDR3 in DNA: TGTGCCAGCGAGGATGGACAGGGGCTTGGCTACACCTTC.

This clone was detected only once. The chain carries TRBV2 and TRBJ1-1; the match to TRBD1 covers 10 bases. The germline CDR1 and CDR2 sequences are SNHLY and FYNNEI. The length of the CDR3 is 13 residues. Losses at the gene ends were 6 bases for V and 8 bases for J; bases not matched to a gene: 6. The CDR3 DNA follows: TGTGCCAGCAGGACGGGGACAGGGGAAGAAGCTTTCTTT. This sequence encodes CASRTGTGEEAFF.

The chain joins TRBV6-1 to TRBJ2-4; a weak D match, TRBD1 (5 bases). The CDR3 length is 16 residues. Germline CDR1 reads MNHNS; CDR2 reads SASEGT. V was trimmed by 2 bases and J by 0 bases, leaving 11 bases between them. The CDR3 region is CASSEFSGLAKNIQYF. The CDR3 DNA sequence: TGTGCCAGCAGTGAATTTTCAGGGCTAGCCAAAAACATTCAGTACTTC.

This chain joins TRBV6-1 and TRBJ1-5; TRBD1 matches at 8 bases. This CDR3 contains 16 residues. Trimming removed 2 bases from V and 7 bases from J; junction bases left unmatched: 10. The germline V gene has CDR1 MNHNS and CDR2 SASEGT. CDR3 sequence reads: CASSERPGGAGQPQHF. The CDR3 DNA sequence: TGTGCCAGCAGTGAACGGCCAGGGGGCGCGGGACAGCCCCAGCATTTT.

The V call is TRBV7-8, the J call TRBJ2-2; no clear D. Germline CDR1 and CDR2: SGHVS and FQNEAQ. Trimming removed 5 bases at V and 1 base at J, with 11 bases between. The CDR3 is 15 residues long. The CDR3 sequence: CASSPRRVNTGELFF. CDR3 sequence (DNA): TGTGCCAGCAGCCCCCGCCGGGTGAACACCGGGGAGCTGTTTTTT.

The chain employs TRBV1 and TRBJ2-7; the DNA was not compared with TRBD1, the D call given in the table. TRBV1 is noted as a pseudogene. CDR3 length: 16 residues. Here the CDR3 reads CTSSQPPTGSLDEQYF. The CDR3 region has the DNA TGCACCAGCAGCCAACCACCGACAGGGAGCTTGGACGAGCAGTACTTC.